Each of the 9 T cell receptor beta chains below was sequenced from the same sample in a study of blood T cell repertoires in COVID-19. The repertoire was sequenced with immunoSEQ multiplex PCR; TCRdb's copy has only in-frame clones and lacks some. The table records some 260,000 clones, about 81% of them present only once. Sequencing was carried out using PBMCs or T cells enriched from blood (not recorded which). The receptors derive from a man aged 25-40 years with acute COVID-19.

The CDR3 DNA sequence: TGTGCCAGCAGCGCCGGGGTGTACCAAGAGACCCAGTACTTC. Translation: CASSAGVYQETQYF. The chain carries TRBV2 and TRBJ2-5; tentatively, D is TRBD2 (5 bases). Germline-derived CDR1 and CDR2 are SNHLY and FYNNEI. The CDR3 sequence is 14 residues long. Trimming stripped 6 bases from V and 0 bases from J, with 11 bases between.

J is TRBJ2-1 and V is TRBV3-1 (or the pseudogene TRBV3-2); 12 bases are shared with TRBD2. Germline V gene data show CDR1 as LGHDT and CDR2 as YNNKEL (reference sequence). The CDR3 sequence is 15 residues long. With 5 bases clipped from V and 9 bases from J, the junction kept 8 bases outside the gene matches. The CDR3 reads CASSYLAGGPGEQFF. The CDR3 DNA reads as TGTGCCAGCAGCTATCTAGCGGGGGGGCCAGGTGAGCAGTTCTTC.

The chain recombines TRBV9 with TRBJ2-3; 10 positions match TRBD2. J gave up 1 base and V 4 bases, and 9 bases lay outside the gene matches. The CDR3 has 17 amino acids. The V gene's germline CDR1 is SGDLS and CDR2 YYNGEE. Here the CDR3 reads CASSSSQGLAGTDTQYF. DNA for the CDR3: TGTGCCAGCAGCTCCAGCCAAGGACTAGCGGGCACAGATACGCAGTATTTT.

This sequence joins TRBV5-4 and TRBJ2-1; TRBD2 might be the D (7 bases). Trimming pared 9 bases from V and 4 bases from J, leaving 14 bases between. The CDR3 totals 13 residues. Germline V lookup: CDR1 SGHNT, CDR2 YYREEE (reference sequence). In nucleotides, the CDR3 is TGTGCCACTGGGGGAGGGGGGTACAATGAGCAGTTCTTC. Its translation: CATGGGGYNEQFF.

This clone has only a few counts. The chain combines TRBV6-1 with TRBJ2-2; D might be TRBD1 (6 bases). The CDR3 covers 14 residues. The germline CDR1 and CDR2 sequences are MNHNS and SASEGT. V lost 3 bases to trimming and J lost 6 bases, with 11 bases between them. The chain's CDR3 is CASSETTGPGELFF. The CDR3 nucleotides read TGTGCCAGCAGTGAGACGACAGGCCCCGGGGAGCTGTTTTTT.

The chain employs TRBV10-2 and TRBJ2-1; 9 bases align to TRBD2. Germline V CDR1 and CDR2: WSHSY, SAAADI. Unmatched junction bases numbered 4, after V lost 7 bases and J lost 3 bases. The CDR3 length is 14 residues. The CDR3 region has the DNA TGCGCCAGCAAGAATAGCGGGAGCTACAATGAGCAGTTCTTC. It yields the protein CASKNSGSYNEQFF.

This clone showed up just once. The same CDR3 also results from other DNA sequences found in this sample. The CDR3 here is CASSHSTTGSNEQFF. In DNA, the CDR3 is TGCGCCAGCAGCCATTCCACGACGGGGTCCAATGAGCAGTTCTTC. The rearrangement uses TRBV5-1 and TRBJ2-1; D is perhaps TRBD2 (5 bases). Germline CDR1 is SGHRS and CDR2 is YFSETQ. This CDR3 region has 15 residues. The V end lost 4 bases, the J end lost 6 bases, and 17 bases lay between the germline ends.

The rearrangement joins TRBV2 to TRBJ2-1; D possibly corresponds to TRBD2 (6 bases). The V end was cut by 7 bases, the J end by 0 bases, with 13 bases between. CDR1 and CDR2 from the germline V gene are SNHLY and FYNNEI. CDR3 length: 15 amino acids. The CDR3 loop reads CASNPAGSSYNEQFF. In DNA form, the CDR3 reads TGTGCCAGCAACCCCGCGGGGAGCTCCTACAATGAGCAGTTCTTC.

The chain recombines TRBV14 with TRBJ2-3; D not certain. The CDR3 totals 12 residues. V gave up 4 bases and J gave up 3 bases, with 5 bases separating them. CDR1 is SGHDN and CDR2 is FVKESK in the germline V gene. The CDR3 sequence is CASSLQTDTQYF. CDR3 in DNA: TGTGCCAGCAGCCTTCAAACAGATACGCAGTATTTT. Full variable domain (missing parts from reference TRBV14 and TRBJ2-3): EAGVTQFPSHSVIEKGQTVTLRCDPISGHDNLYWYRRVMGKEIKFLLHFVKESKQDESGMPNNRFLAERTGGTYSTLKVQPAELEDSGVYFCASSLQTDTQYFGPGTRLTVL.